A selection of T cell receptor beta chains follows, all from one sample in a study of blood T cell repertoires in COVID-19. The assay was immunoSEQ multiplex PCR, and TCRdb's table has in-frame clones only and misses some. Altogether tens of thousands of clones are present, approximately 80% being singletons, with the ten largest covering around 41%. Sample: peripheral blood. All receptors derive from an elderly man with acute or convalescent COVID-19. CDR3s include the opening cysteine and the closing phenylalanine or tryptophan. A D gene is named only where the DNA matches it firmly. Only part of the rows carry a size: once, few, many, or a class if the clone is expanded.

TRBJ1-2 | TRBV27 | - | 14 | - | CASSLVPGRSGYTF | TGTGCCAGCAGTTTGGTTCCAGGGAGGAGTGGCTACACCTTC
TRBJ2-1 | TRBV7-3 | - | 15 | once | CASSLKSSSYNEQFF | TGTGCCAGCAGCTTAAAATCGTCCTCCTACAATGAGCAGTTCTTC
TRBJ1-1 | TRBV11-1 | - | 13 | - | CASSFTGMSEAFF | TGTGCCAGCAGCTTTACAGGGATGTCTGAAGCTTTCTTT
TRBJ2-2 | TRBV6-5 | TRBD2 | 15 | - | CASRSGGGSTGELFF | TGTGCCAGCAGGAGCGGGGGCGGAAGCACCGGGGAGCTGTTTTTT
TRBJ1-4 | TRBV28 | - | 15 | - | CASAIEAFSREKLFF | TGTGCCAGCGCTATAGAAGCGTTTTCCAGAGAAAAACTGTTTTTT
TRBJ1-2 | TRBV7-2 | TRBD1 | 17 | once | CASSSILGQGGDYGYTF | TGTGCCAGCAGCTCAATCCTTGGACAGGGAGGCGACTATGGCTACACCTTC
TRBJ2-1 | TRBV14 | - | 13 | - | CASSQTRVGEQFF | TGTGCCAGCAGCCAAACCAGGGTAGGTGAGCAGTTCTTC
TRBJ2-7 | TRBV5-5 | TRBD2 | 15 | - | CASSFGYSGSNEQYF | TGTGCCAGCAGCTTCGGTTACAGCGGGAGCAACGAGCAGTACTTC
TRBJ2-5 | TRBV5-1 | - | 14 | few | CASSGTGPKETQYF | TGCGCCAGCAGCGGAACAGGTCCCAAAGAGACCCAGTACTTC
TRBJ2-3 | TRBV7-9 | TRBD2 | 15 | - | CASSQNGGRTDTQYF | TGTGCCAGCAGCCAAAACGGCGGGAGGACAGATACGCAGTATTTT
TRBJ1-2 | TRBV6-5 | - | 13 | - | CASSPGIWNGYTF | TGTGCCAGCAGCCCAGGGATCTGGAATGGCTACACCTTC
TRBJ1-2 | TRBV20-1 | - | 11 | - | CSASPGGGYTF | TGCAGTGCTAGCCCGGGGGGGGGCTACACCTTC
TRBJ1-5 | TRBV28 | TRBD1 | 20 | few | CASSSPLRGQGSRSNQPQHF | TGTGCCAGCAGTTCCCCCCTCCGTGGACAGGGTTCGCGGAGCAATCAGCCCCAGCATTTT
TRBJ2-7 | TRBV6-2/TRBV6-3 | - | 14 | - | CASSLGAPSYEQYF | TGTGCCAGCAGCTTAGGGGCCCCCTCCTACGAGCAGTACTTC
TRBJ1-1 | TRBV5-4 | - | 15 | - | CASSLAGRTGGEAFF | TGTGCCAGCAGCTTGGCGGGCCGGACCGGGGGTGAAGCTTTCTTT
TRBJ1-4 | TRBV19 | - | 14 | - | CASSGALSGEKLFF | TGTGCCAGTAGTGGGGCCCTCAGCGGGGAAAAACTGTTTTTT
TRBJ2-7 | TRBV18 | TRBD1 | 13 | once | CASSPLDRGEQYF | TGTGCCAGCTCACCACTGGACAGGGGCGAGCAGTACTTC
TRBJ2-3 | TRBV20-1 | - | 14 | - | CSASGWQGADTQYF | TGCAGTGCTAGTGGCTGGCAGGGTGCAGATACGCAGTATTTT
TRBJ1-2 | TRBV10-3 | TRBD1 | 11 | - | CAISEGGGYTF | TGTGCCATCAGTGAAGGGGGCGGGTACACCTTC
TRBJ2-1 | TRBV20-1 | - | 14 | - | CSASGGALYNEQFF | TGCAGTGCTAGTGGCGGGGCCCTCTACAATGAGCAGTTCTTC
TRBJ1-4 | TRBV6-5 | - | 14 | - | CASSLGSLGEKLFF | TGTGCCAGCAGTTTGGGCAGCCTGGGTGAAAAACTGTTTTTT
TRBJ2-2 | TRBV9 | - | 16 | - | CASSVEEAQNTGELFF | TGTGCCAGCAGCGTAGAGGAGGCTCAGAACACCGGGGAGCTGTTTTTT
TRBJ1-4 | TRBV30 | - | 14 | - | CASTDRDQNEKLFF | TGTGCCTCGACAGATAGGGATCAAAATGAAAAACTGTTTTTT
TRBJ1-2 | TRBV7-8 | - | 14 | - | CASSLSGGGYGYTF | TGTGCCAGCAGCTTAAGCGGCGGCGGCTATGGCTACACCTTC
TRBJ1-2 | TRBV28 | - | 14 | - | CASSRGGESHGYTF | TGTGCCAGCAGTAGGGGGGGCGAGTCGCATGGCTACACCTTC
TRBJ1-3 | TRBV25-1 | TRBD1 | 14 | - | CATAGQGLGNTIYF | TGTGCCACCGCGGGACAGGGCCTTGGAAACACCATATATTTT
TRBJ2-1 | TRBV7-9 | TRBD2 | 16 | - | CASSRSLAGPGDEQFF | TGTGCCAGCAGCCGCTCACTAGCGGGGCCGGGGGATGAGCAGTTCTTC
TRBJ2-2 | TRBV4-1 | TRBD1 | 15 | - | CASSLRTGRNGELFF | TGCGCCAGCAGCCTGCGGACAGGGAGAAACGGGGAGCTGTTTTTT
TRBJ1-5 | TRBV19 | - | 14 | - | CASSLQDSNQPQHF | TGTGCCAGTAGCCTGCAGGATAGCAATCAGCCCCAGCATTTT
TRBJ1-4 | TRBV2 | TRBD1 | 15 | - | CASSGTGATNEKLFF | TGTGCCAGCAGTGGGACAGGTGCAACTAATGAAAAACTGTTTTTT
TRBJ2-1 | TRBV12-3/TRBV12-4 | TRBD2 | 13 | - | CASRLATYNEQFF | TGTGCCAGCAGACTAGCGACGTACAATGAGCAGTTCTTC
TRBJ2-5 | TRBV5-5 | TRBD2 | 17 | - | CASSLTSGRAGAGTQYF | TGTGCCAGCAGCTTAACTAGCGGGAGGGCGGGGGCCGGGACCCAGTACTTC
TRBJ1-4 | TRBV6-5 | - | 15 | - | CASSYSTGGREKLFF | TGTGCCAGCAGTTACTCGACGGGGGGCCGAGAAAAACTGTTTTTT
TRBJ2-7 | TRBV9 | TRBD2 | 15 | - | CASSISSGGNYEQYF | TGTGCCAGCAGCATATCTAGCGGGGGAAACTACGAGCAGTACTTC
TRBJ1-1 | TRBV7-6 | - | 13 | - | CASSLGANRDAFF | TGTGCCAGCAGCTTAGGGGCTAACAGGGATGCTTTCTTT
TRBJ2-3 | TRBV27 | - | 15 | - | CASSSPHRVLDTQYF | TGTGCCAGCAGTTCTCCTCACAGGGTTCTGGATACGCAGTATTTT
TRBJ2-3 | TRBV5-1 | - | 15 | - | CASSFRGSGTDTQYF | TGCGCCAGCAGCTTTAGGGGCAGTGGCACAGATACGCAGTATTTT
TRBJ2-3 | TRBV3-1/TRBV3-2 | - | 14 | - | CASSLSGPTDTQYF | TGTGCCAGCAGCCTTAGTGGGCCGACAGATACGCAGTATTTT
TRBJ2-7 | TRBV6-2/TRBV6-3 | - | 13 | - | CASSSSGSYEQYF | TGTGCCAGCAGTTCCTCCGGGAGCTACGAGCAGTACTTC
TRBJ2-1 | TRBV6-2/TRBV6-3 | TRBD1 | 15 | - | CASSYGGTGYNEQFF | TGTGCCAGCAGTTACGGTGGGACAGGCTACAATGAGCAGTTCTTC
TRBJ2-7 | TRBV19 | TRBD1 | 16 | few | CASRSYDRGDTYEQYF | TGTGCCAGTAGGAGCTACGACAGGGGGGATACCTACGAGCAGTACTTC
TRBJ1-6 | TRBV6-1 | TRBD1 | 16 | few | CASSAPDRGINSPLHF | TGTGCCAGCAGTGCCCCGGACAGGGGGATTAATTCACCCCTCCACTTT
TRBJ1-5 | TRBV4-3 | TRBD1 | 18 | - | CASSPSNNRGRVNQPQHF | TGCGCCAGCAGCCCCTCGAACAACAGGGGCCGAGTCAATCAGCCCCAGCATTTT
TRBJ2-7 | TRBV5-1 | TRBD1 | 14 | - | CASTAGQGNYEQYF | TGCGCCAGCACCGCGGGACAGGGAAACTACGAGCAGTACTTC
TRBJ1-2 | TRBV6-5 | TRBD1 | 15 | - | CASSPTGQDSYGYTF | TGTGCCAGCAGTCCTACCGGACAGGACAGCTATGGCTACACCTTC
TRBJ2-7 | TRBV28 | TRBD1 | 15 | - | CASSSWTGEAYEQYF | TGTGCCAGCAGTTCCTGGACAGGAGAGGCCTACGAGCAGTACTTC
TRBJ2-3 | TRBV5-1 | - | 12 | - | CASSPDTYTQYF | TGCGCCAGCAGCCCGGACACCTATACGCAGTATTTT
TRBJ1-2 | TRBV2 | TRBD1 | 17 | - | CASSESGGRGSNYGYTF | TGTGCCAGCAGTGAGTCGGGTGGCAGGGGGTCTAACTATGGCTACACCTTC
TRBJ2-1 | TRBV7-6 | - | 14 | - | CASSLDYSYNEQFF | TGTGCCAGCAGCTTAGACTACTCTTACAATGAGCAGTTCTTC